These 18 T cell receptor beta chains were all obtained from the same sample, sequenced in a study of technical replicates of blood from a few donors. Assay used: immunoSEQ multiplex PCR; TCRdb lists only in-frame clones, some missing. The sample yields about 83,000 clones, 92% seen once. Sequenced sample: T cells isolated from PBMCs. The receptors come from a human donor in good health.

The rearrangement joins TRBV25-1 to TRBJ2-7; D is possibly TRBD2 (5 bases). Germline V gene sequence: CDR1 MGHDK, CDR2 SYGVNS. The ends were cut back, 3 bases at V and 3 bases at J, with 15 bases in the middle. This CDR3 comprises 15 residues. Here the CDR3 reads CASSDFNRGIYEQYF. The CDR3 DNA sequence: TGTGCCAGCAGTGATTTCAACCGAGGGATCTACGAGCAGTACTTC.

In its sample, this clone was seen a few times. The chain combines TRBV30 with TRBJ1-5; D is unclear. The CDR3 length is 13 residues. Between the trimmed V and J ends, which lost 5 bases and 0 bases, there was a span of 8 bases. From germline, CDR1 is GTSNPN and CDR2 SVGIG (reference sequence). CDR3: CAWAIDSNQPQHF. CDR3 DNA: TGTGCCTGGGCAATAGATAGCAATCAGCCCCAGCATTTT. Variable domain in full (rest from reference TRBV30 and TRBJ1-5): SQTIHQWPATLVQPVGSPLSLECTVEGTSNPNLYWYRQAAGRGLQLLFYSVGIGQISSEVPQNLSASRPQDRQFILSSKKLLLSDSGFYLCAWAIDSNQPQHFGDGTRLSIL.

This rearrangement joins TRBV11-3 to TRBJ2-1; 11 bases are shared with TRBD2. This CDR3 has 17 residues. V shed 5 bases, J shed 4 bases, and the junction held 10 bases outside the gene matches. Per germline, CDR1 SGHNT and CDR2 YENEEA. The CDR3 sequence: CASSLEGTSGAYNEQFF. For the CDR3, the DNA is TGTGCCAGCAGCCTCGAGGGGACTAGCGGAGCATACAATGAGCAGTTCTTC.

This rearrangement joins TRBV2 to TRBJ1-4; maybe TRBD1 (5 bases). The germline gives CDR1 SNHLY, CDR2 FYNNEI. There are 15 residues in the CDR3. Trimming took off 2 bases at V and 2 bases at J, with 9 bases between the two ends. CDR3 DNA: TGTGCCAGCAGTGAAATGGAGGGGACTAATGAAAAACTGTTTTTT. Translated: CASSEMEGTNEKLFF.

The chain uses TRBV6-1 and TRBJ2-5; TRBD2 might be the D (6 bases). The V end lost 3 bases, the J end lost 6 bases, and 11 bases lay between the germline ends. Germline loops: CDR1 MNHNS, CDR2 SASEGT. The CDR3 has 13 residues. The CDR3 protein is CASSDSGGKTQYF. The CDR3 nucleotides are TGTGCCAGCAGTGACTCTGGGGGGAAGACCCAGTACTTC.

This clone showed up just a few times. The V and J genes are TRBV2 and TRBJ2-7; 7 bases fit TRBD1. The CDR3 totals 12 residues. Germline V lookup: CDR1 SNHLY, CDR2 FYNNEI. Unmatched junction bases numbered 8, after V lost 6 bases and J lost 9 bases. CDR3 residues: CASRETGKRQYF. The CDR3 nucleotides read TGTGCCAGCAGGGAGACAGGGAAAAGGCAGTACTTC.

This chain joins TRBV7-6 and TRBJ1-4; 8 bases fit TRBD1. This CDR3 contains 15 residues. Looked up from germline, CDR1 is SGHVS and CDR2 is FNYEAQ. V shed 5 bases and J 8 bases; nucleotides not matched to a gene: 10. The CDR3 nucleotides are TGTGCCAGCAGCCCCAGGACAGGGTTCGAGGAAAAACTGTTTTTT. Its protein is CASSPRTGFEEKLFF.

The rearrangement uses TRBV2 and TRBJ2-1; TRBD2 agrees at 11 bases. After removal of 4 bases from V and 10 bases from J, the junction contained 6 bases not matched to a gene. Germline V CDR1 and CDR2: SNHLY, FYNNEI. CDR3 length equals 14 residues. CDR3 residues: CASSVLAGGYEQFF. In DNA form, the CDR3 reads TGTGCCAGCAGTGTCTTAGCGGGAGGGTACGAGCAGTTCTTC.

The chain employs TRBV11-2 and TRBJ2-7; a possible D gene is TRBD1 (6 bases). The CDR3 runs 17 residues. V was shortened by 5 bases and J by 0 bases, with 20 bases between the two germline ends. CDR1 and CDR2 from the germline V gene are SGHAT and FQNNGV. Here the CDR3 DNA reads TGTGCCAGCAGCCCGTTACTAGGGACATCGCTCTCCTACGAGCAGTACTTC. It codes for CASSPLLGTSLSYEQYF. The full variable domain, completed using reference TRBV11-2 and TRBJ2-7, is EAGVAQSPRYKIIEKRQSVAFWCNPISGHATLYWYQQILGQGPKLLIQFQNNGVVDDSQLPKDRFSAERLKGVDSTLKIQPAKLEDSAVYLCASSPLLGTSLSYEQYFGPGTRLTVT.

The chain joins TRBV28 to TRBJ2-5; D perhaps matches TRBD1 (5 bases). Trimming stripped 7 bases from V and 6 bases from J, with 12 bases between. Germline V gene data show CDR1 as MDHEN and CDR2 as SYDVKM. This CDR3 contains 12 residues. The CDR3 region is CASTGRAKTQYF. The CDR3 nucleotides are TGTGCCAGCACCGGCAGGGCTAAGACCCAGTACTTC.

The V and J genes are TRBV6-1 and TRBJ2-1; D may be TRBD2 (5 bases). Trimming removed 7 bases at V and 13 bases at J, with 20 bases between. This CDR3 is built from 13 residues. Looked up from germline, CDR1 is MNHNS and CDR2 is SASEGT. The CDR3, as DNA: TGTGCCAGCACCGAAGGAGATAGCGTAAACCAGTTCTTC. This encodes CASTEGDSVNQFF.

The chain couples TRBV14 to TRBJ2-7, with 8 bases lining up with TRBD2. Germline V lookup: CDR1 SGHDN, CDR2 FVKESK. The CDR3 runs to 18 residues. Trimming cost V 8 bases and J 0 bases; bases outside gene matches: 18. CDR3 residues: CASAIQAYQRGNSYEQYF. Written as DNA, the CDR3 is TGTGCCAGCGCAATACAGGCCTACCAGCGGGGGAACTCCTACGAGCAGTACTTC.

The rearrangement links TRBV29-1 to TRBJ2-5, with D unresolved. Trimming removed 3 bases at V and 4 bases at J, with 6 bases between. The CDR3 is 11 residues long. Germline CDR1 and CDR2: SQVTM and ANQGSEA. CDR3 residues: CSVDQRETQYF. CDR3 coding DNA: TGCAGCGTTGATCAGCGAGAGACCCAGTACTTC.

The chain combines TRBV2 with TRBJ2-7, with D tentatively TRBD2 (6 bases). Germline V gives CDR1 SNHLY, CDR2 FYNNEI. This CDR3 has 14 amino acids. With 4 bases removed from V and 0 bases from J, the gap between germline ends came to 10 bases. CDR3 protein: CASSVASASYEQYF. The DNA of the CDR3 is TGTGCCAGCAGTGTGGCTAGCGCCTCCTACGAGCAGTACTTC.

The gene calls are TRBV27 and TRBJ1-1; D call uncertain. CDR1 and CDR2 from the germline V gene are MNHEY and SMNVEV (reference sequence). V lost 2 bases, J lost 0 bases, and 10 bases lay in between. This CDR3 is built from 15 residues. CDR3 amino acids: CASSLNAGMNTEAFF. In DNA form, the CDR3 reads TGTGCCAGCAGTTTAAATGCGGGAATGAACACTGAAGCTTTCTTT.

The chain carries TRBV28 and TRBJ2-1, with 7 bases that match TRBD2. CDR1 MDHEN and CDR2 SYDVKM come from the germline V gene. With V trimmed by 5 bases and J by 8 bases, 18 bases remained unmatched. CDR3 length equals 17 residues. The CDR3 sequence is CASSGGGYGRPGDEQFF. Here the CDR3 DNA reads TGTGCCAGCAGTGGGGGGGGTTACGGGCGTCCGGGGGATGAGCAGTTCTTC.

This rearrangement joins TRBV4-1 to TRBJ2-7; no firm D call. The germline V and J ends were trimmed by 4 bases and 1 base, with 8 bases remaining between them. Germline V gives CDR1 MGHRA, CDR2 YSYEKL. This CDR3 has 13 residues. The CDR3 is CASSRDRSYEQYF. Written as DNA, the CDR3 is TGCGCCAGCAGCCGAGACCGTTCCTACGAGCAGTACTTC.

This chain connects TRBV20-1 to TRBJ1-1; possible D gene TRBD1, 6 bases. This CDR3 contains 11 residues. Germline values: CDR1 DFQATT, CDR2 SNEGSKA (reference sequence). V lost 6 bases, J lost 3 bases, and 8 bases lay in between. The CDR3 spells CSAKGDTEAFF. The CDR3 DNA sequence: TGCAGTGCCAAGGGGGACACTGAAGCTTTCTTT.